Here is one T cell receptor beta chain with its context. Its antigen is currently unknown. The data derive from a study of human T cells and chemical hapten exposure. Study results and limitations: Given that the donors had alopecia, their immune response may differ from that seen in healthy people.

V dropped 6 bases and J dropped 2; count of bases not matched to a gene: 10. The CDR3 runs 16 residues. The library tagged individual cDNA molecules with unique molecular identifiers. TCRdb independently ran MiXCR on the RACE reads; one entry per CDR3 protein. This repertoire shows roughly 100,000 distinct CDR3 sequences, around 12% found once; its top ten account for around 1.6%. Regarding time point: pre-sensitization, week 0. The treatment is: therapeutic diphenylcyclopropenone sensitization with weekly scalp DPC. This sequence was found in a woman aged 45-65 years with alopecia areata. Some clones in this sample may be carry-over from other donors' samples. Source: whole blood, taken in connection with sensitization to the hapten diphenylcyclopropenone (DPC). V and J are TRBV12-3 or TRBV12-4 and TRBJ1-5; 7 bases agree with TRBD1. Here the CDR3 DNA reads TGTGCCAGCAGATCAACAGGGGTTAGGGGCAATCAGCCCCAGCATTTT. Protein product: CASRSTGVRGNQPQHF.